Below, 18 T cell receptor beta chains from the same sample are listed, as sequenced in a study of cytomegalovirus exposure and HLA in healthy donors. Data came from immunoSEQ multiplex PCR; TCRdb stores just in-frame clones and leaves some out. This table holds 150,000 to 200,000 clones, 96% found once. The sample comprised PBMCs. These receptors originate from a woman aged 18-29 years in good health and CMV-seronegative.

The rearrangement links TRBV27 to TRBJ2-7; possibly TRBD1 for D (5 bases). V was trimmed by 3 bases and J by 1 base, leaving 7 bases between them. The CDR3 covers 13 residues. From germline, CDR1 is MNHEY and CDR2 SMNVEV (reference sequence). CDR3 coding DNA: TGTGCCAGCAGTTTTTCAGGGTCCTACGAGCAGTACTTC. It specifies CASSFSGSYEQYF.

A remark on this clone: Other DNA sequences in this sample translate to the same CDR3. The V call is TRBV5-1, the J call TRBJ1-2, with TRBD1 as a possible D gene (6 bases). There are 14 residues in the CDR3. Germline V lookup: CDR1 SGHRS, CDR2 YFSETQ. V lost 0 bases and J 4 bases, leaving 10 bases between the germline ends. The CDR3 is CASSLEQGSYGYTF. As DNA, the CDR3 is TGCGCCAGCAGCTTGGAACAGGGAAGCTATGGCTACACCTTC.

The chain has TRBV7-8 and TRBJ1-1; D gene uncertain. Germline V lookup: CDR1 SGHVS, CDR2 FQNEAQ. The CDR3 runs 13 residues. Trimming took 5 bases from V and 0 from J, leaving 7 bases between them. The CDR3 protein is CASSGSLNTEAFF. In DNA, the CDR3 is TGTGCCAGCAGCGGGAGCTTGAACACTGAAGCTTTCTTT. Complete variable domain (other parts from reference TRBV7-8 and TRBJ1-1): GAGVSQSPRYKVAKRGQDVALRCDPISGHVSLFWYQQALGQGPEFLTYFQNEAQLDKSGLPSDRFFAERPEGSVSTLKIQRTQQEDSAVYLCASSGSLNTEAFFGQGTRLTVV.

This chain links TRBV7-2 with TRBJ2-1; 9 bases fit TRBD2. The CDR3 has 19 residues. Germline values: CDR1 SGHTA, CDR2 FQGNSA. The V gene end was trimmed by 1 base and the J gene end by 0 bases; junction bases not matched to a gene: 10. The CDR3 DNA sequence: TGTGCCAGCAGCTTAGAGGGACTAGCAACCTCGAGCTCCTACAATGAGCAGTTCTTC. Translated, it gives CASSLEGLATSSSYNEQFF.

The chain carries TRBV5-4 and TRBJ2-2; 11 nucleotides line up with TRBD1. Germline V gene lookup returns CDR1 SGHNT and CDR2 YYREEE (reference sequence). The CDR3 is 15 amino acids. The ends lost 4 bases at V and 3 bases at J; junction bases unmatched: 2. The DNA for the CDR3 is TGTGCCAGCAGCCGGGGACAGGGGGACACCGGGGAGCTGTTTTTT. As protein: CASSRGQGDTGELFF. The variable domain in full, with the rest retrieved from reference TRBV5-4 and TRBJ2-2, is ETGVTQSPTHLIKTRGQQVTLRCSSQSGHNTVSWYQQALGQGPQFIFQYYREEENGRGNFPPRFSGLQFPNYSSELNVNALELDDSALYLCASSRGQGDTGELFFGEGSRLTVL.

The chain combines TRBV29-1 with TRBJ2-1; 9 bases align to TRBD1. The V segment lost 1 base and the J segment 2 bases; nucleotides outside the gene matches: 0. This CDR3 has 14 residues. Germline assignment: CDR1 SQVTM and CDR2 ANQGSEA. CDR3 amino acids: CSVEGTGAYNEQFF. CDR3 coding DNA: TGCAGCGTTGAAGGGACAGGGGCCTACAATGAGCAGTTCTTC.

The chain combines TRBV11-2 with TRBJ1-1; 8 bases map to TRBD1. With V trimmed by 1 base and J by 9 bases, 4 bases remained unmatched. The length of the CDR3 is 13 residues. The germline V gene has CDR1 SGHAT and CDR2 FQNNGV. CDR3 residues: CASSLAGDRQAFF. DNA of the CDR3: TGTGCCAGCAGCTTAGCGGGGGACAGGCAAGCTTTCTTT.

The genes are TRBV7-2 and TRBJ2-7; 11 bases are a match to TRBD1. CDR1 is SGHTA, CDR2 FQGNSA, per germline. After removal of 4 bases from V and 5 bases from J, the junction contained 7 bases not matched to a gene. The length of the CDR3 is 15 residues. The CDR3 here is CASSWDRGFRNEQYF. CDR3 coding DNA: TGTGCCAGCAGCTGGGACAGGGGGTTTAGGAACGAGCAGTACTTC.

The DNA for the CDR3 is TGCGCCAGCAGCTTGGCCCGCGGGGAAAGCGGCTACACCTTC. Amino acids: CASSLARGESGYTF. This chain links TRBV5-1 with TRBJ1-2; D remains unclear. V lost 0 bases, J lost 8 bases, and 14 bases lay in between. Germline V lookup: CDR1 SGHRS, CDR2 YFSETQ. The length of the CDR3 is 14 residues. Filled out from reference TRBV5-1 and TRBJ1-2, the complete variable domain reads KAGVTQTPRYLIKTRGQQVTLSCSPISGHRSVSWYQQTPGQGLQFLFEYFSETQRNKGNFPGRFSGRQFSNSRSEMNVSTLELGDSALYLCASSLARGESGYTFGSGTRLTVV.

The J gene is TRBJ2-2, the V gene TRBV9; D is perhaps TRBD2 (5 bases). The germline gives CDR1 SGDLS, CDR2 YYNGEE. The CDR3 length is 14 residues. The V end was cut by 4 bases, the J end by 7 bases, with 14 bases between. The CDR3 DNA reads as TGTGCCAGCAGCTTCCATAGCCGGGACGGGGAGCTGTTTTTT. It yields the protein CASSFHSRDGELFF.

The V call is TRBV4-2, the J call TRBJ2-1; 9 nucleotides line up with TRBD1. CDR1 LGHNA and CDR2 YNFKEQ come from the germline V gene. Trimming removed 4 bases from V and 9 bases from J; junction bases left unmatched: 13. The CDR3 spans 16 residues. The CDR3 nucleotides are TGTGCCAGCAGCCCCACGGGACAGGGTGATGGAGGTGAGCAGTTCTTC. Residues: CASSPTGQGDGGEQFF.

The chain recombines TRBV19 with TRBJ2-1, with 9 bases identical to TRBD2. The length of the CDR3 is 15 residues. V was pared by 3 bases and J by 5 bases, with 5 bases of the junction left unmatched. Germline V gives CDR1 LNHDA, CDR2 SQIVND (reference sequence). The CDR3 DNA reads TGTGCCAGTAGTATCCCAGCGGGAGGACACAATGAGCAGTTCTTC. This gives the protein CASSIPAGGHNEQFF.

J is TRBJ1-1 and V is TRBV6-6; D ambiguous. V was shortened by 4 bases and J by 2 bases, with 8 bases between the two germline ends. This CDR3 is built from 13 residues. Germline loops: CDR1 MNHNY, CDR2 SVGAGI (reference sequence). The CDR3 loop reads CASSFPGNTEAFF. CDR3 bases: TGTGCCAGCAGTTTCCCGGGAAACACTGAAGCTTTCTTT.

The V gene is TRBV5-1, the J gene TRBJ2-5; 7 nucleotides agree with TRBD2. J gave up 2 bases and V 0 bases, and 10 bases lay outside the gene matches. Germline V gene data show CDR1 as SGHRS and CDR2 as YFSETQ. CDR3 length: 17 amino acids. The CDR3 DNA reads TGCGCCAGCAGCTTGGGCGTGGCGGGGGATGAACAAGAGACCCAGTACTTC. This encodes CASSLGVAGDEQETQYF.

Details on this clone: An end of the junction does not agree with germline; a read error may underlie this. The rearrangement joins TRBV11-2 to TRBJ2-1; 8 nucleotides agree with TRBD2. This CDR3 region has 11 residues. Germline V CDR1 and CDR2: SGHAT, FQNNGV. The CDR3 protein is CASSSPGGLIF. CDR3 bases: TGTGCCAGCAGCTCTCCGGGGGGGTTGATCTTC.

The DNA for the CDR3 is TGTGCCAGTAGACGAGACAGGGTCGACACTGAAGCTTTCTTT. It yields the protein CASRRDRVDTEAFF. The J gene is TRBJ1-1, the V gene TRBV19; TRBD1 aligns across 7 bases. Germline V gene lookup returns CDR1 LNHDA and CDR2 SQIVND (reference sequence). V lost 6 bases and J lost 3; bases outside the gene matches: 7. The CDR3 spans 14 residues.

This sequence joins TRBV29-1 and TRBJ1-4, with D unresolved. CDR1 is SQVTM, CDR2 ANQGSEA, per germline. V lost 6 bases and J lost 11, with 13 bases in between. This CDR3 comprises 11 residues. Here the CDR3 reads CSVPRGGKLFF. CDR3 nucleotides: TGCAGCGTCCCACGAGGAGGGAAACTGTTTTTT.

The chain links TRBV30 to TRBJ1-6; 11 positions match TRBD1. This CDR3 is 15 amino acids long. CDR1 and CDR2 (germline): GTSNPN, SVGIG (reference sequence). V gave up 3 bases and J gave up 6 bases; unmatched junction bases: 4. CDR3 nucleotide sequence: TGTGCCTGGAGCCGAGGACAGGGGGCTAATTCACCCCTCCACTTT. Its protein product is CAWSRGQGANSPLHF. Drawing the rest from reference TRBV30 and TRBJ1-6, the complete variable domain is SQTIHQWPATLVQPVGSPLSLECTVEGTSNPNLYWYRQAAGRGLQLLFYSVGIGQISSEVPQNLSASRPQDRQFILSSKKLLLSDSGFYLCAWSRGQGANSPLHFGNGTRLTVT.